The clone carrying this T cell receptor (beta chain) was detected a few times. Its antigen is not known. The data originate from a study of blood T cells in healthy people across ages. Study information: Template switching captured about one barcoded beta molecule per two T cells. Regarding the study as a whole: Compared with aged donors, long-lived donors showed fewer expanded clones, suggesting selection.

Germline V lookup: CDR1 DFQATT, CDR2 SNEGSKA (reference sequence). The CDR3 consists of 15 residues. V lost 1 base and J lost 2, with 13 bases in between. Using a J-beta primer mix together with a sample-barcoded 5' primer, a second PCR was run for roughly 7 to 11 cycles. TCRdb re-derived calls from the 5' RACE reads in MiXCR, one entry per CDR3 protein. The repertoire has roughly 1,800,000 distinct CDR3 sequences, roughly 50% of them found once; the top ten carry about 2.1%. The V gene is TRBV20-1, the J gene TRBJ2-3; D is unresolved. The sample comprised blood. The receptor comes from a woman in her thirties or forties in good health. CDR3 nucleotides: TGCAGTGCTAGAGGACTGCCGATAACCACAGATACGCAGTATTTT. Protein product: CSARGLPITTDTQYF.